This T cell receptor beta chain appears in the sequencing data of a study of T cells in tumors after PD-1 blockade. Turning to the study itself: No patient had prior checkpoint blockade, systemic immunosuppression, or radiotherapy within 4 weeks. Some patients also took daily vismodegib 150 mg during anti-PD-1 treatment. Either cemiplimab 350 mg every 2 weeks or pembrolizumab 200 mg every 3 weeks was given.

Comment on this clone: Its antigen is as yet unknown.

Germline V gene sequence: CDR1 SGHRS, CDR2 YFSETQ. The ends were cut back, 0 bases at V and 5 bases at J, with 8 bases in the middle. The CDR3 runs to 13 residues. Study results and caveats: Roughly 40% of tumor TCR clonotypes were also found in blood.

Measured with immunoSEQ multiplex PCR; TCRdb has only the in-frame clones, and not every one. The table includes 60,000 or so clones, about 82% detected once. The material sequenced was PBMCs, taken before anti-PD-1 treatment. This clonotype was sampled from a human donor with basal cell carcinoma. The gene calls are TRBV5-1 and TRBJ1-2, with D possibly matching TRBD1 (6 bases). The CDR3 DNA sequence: TGCGCCAGCAGCTTGGACAGGGATTATGGCTACACCTTC. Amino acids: CASSLDRDYGYTF.